There are a few counts of the clone carrying this T cell receptor (beta chain). Its antigen is undetermined. These data are taken from a study of shared clonotypes between healthy human individuals. Background on the study: Three plates each covered CD4 naive and memory; CD8 naive two, CD8 memory one.

The data were produced by immunoSEQ multiplex PCR, yet TCRdb's version contains in-frame clones alone and is incomplete. The table has about 1.1 million clones, 70% to 85% seen once. Overall study results and limits: Among the subsets, naive ones generally showed larger estimated richness than memory ones. Investigators collected only blood, and repertoires in tissues likely differ.

The germline V gene encodes CDR1 SGDLS and CDR2 YYNGEE. Deletions cut 4 bases from V and 0 bases from J, with 10 bases between. The length of the CDR3 is 14 residues. Subsets obtained from CD4+ cells comprised CD45RA+ naive and CD45RA-negative memory cells. The receptor was isolated from a man between 18 and 35 years old in good health. Some clones in this sample may be carry-over from other donors' samples. Sequenced sample: memory CD4+ T cells from PBMCs. The subset: CD45RA-negative fraction. This sequence joins TRBV9 and TRBJ1-1; the D is unclear. CDR3 nucleotide sequence: TGTGCCAGCAGCCCAAGGACGGTGAACACTGAAGCTTTCTTT. Amino acid sequence: CASSPRTVNTEAFF.